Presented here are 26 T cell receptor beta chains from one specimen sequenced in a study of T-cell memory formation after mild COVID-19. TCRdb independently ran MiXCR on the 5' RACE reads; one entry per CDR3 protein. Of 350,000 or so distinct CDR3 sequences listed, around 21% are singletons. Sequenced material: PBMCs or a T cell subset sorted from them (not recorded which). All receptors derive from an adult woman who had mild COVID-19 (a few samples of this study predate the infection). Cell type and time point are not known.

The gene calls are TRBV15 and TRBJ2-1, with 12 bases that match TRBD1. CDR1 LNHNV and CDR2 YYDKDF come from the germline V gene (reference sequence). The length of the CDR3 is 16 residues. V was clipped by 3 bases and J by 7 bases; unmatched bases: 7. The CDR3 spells CATSSRDRGLRNEQFF. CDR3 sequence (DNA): TGTGCCACCAGCAGCCGGGACAGGGGGCTTCGGAATGAGCAGTTCTTC.

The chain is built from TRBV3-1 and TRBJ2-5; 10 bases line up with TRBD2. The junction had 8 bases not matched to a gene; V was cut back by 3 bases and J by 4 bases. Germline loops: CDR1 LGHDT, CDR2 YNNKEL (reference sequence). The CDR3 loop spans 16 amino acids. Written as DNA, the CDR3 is TGTGCCAGCAGCCATCGTCTAGCGGGAGCCTCAGAGACCCAGTACTTC. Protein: CASSHRLAGASETQYF.

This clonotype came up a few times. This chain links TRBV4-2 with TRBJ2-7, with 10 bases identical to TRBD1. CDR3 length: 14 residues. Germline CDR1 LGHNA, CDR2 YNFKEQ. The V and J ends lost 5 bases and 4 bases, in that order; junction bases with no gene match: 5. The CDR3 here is CASSARDRGYEQYF. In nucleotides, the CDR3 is TGTGCCAGCAGCGCCCGGGACAGGGGTTACGAGCAGTACTTC.

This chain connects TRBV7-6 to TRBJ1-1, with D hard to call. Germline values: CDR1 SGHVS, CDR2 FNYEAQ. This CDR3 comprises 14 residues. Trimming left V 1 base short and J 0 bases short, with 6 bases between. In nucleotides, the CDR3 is TGTGCCAGCAGCTTAGGATCCGTGAACACTGAAGCTTTCTTT. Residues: CASSLGSVNTEAFF.

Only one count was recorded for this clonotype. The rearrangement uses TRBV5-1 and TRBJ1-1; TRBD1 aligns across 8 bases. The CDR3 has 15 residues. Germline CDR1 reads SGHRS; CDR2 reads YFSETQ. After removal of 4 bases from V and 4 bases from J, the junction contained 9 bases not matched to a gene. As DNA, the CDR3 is TGCGCCAGCAGCCCAAGCCAGGGGGCGATCACTGAAGCTTTCTTT. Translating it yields CASSPSQGAITEAFF. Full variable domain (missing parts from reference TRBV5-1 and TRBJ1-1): KAGVTQTPRYLIKTRGQQVTLSCSPISGHRSVSWYQQTPGQGLQFLFEYFSETQRNKGNFPGRFSGRQFSNSRSEMNVSTLELGDSALYLCASSPSQGAITEAFFGQGTRLTVV.

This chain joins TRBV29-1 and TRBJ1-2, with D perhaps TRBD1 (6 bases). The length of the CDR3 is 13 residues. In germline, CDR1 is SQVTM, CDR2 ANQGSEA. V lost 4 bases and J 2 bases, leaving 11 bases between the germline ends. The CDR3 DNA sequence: TGCAGCGTTGGAACAGGGCTGAACTATGGCTACACCTTC. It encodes CSVGTGLNYGYTF.

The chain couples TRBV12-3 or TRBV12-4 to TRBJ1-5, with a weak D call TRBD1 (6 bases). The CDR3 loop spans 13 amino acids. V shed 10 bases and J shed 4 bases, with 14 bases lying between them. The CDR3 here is CATRGQPNQPQHF. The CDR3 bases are TGTGCCACCAGGGGACAACCGAATCAGCCCCAGCATTTT.

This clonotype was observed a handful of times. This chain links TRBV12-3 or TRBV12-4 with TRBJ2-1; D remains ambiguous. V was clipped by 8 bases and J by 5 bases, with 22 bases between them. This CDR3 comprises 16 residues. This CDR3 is CASAEVPLHLNNEQFF. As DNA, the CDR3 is TGTGCCAGCGCTGAGGTTCCCCTTCACCTAAACAATGAGCAGTTCTTC.

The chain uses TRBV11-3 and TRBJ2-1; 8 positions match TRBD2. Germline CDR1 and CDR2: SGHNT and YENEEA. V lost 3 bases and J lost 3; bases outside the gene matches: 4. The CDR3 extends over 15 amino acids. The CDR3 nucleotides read TGTGCCAGCAGCTTTGCGGGAGGTGGCTACAATGAGCAGTTCTTC. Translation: CASSFAGGGYNEQFF.

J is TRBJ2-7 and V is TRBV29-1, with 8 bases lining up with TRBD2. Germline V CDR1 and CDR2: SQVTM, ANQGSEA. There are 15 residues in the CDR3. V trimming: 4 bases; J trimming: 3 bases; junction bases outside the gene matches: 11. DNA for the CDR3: TGCAGCGTTGGAGGGGCGGGAGGCAAAATCTACGAGCAGTACTTC. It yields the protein CSVGGAGGKIYEQYF.

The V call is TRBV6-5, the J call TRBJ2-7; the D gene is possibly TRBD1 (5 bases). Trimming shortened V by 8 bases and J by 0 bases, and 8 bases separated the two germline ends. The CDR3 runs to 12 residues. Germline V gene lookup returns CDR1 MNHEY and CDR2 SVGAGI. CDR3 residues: CASSDNSYEQYF. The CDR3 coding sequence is TGTGCCAGCTCGGACAACTCCTACGAGCAGTACTTC.

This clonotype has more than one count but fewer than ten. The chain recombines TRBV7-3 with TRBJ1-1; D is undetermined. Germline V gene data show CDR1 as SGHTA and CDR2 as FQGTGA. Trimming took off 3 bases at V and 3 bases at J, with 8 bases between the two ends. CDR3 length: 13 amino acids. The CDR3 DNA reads TGTGCCAGCAGCTTTGGAAGGGACACTGAAGCTTTCTTT. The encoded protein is CASSFGRDTEAFF.

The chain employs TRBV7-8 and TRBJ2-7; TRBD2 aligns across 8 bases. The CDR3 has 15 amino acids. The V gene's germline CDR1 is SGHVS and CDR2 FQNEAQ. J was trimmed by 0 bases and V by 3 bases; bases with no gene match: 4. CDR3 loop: CASSFSAGGSYEQYF. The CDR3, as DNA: TGTGCCAGCAGCTTTTCGGCGGGGGGCTCCTACGAGCAGTACTTC.

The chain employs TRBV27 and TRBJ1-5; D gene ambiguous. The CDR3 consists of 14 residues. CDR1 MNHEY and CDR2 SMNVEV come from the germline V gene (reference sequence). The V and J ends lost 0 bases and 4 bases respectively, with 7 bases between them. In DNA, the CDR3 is TGTGCCAGCAGTTTATCGAACTGGAATCAGCCCCAGCATTTT. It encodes CASSLSNWNQPQHF.

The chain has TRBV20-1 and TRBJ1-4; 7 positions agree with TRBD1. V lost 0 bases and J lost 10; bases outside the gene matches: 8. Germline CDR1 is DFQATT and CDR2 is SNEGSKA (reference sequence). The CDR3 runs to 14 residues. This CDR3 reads CSAREDREGGKLFF. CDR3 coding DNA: TGCAGTGCTAGAGAAGACAGGGAGGGTGGAAAACTGTTTTTT.

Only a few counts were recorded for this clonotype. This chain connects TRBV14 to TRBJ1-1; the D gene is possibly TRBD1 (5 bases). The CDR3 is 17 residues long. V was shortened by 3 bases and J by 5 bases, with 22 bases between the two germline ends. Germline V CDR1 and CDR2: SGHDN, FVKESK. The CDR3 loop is CASSQGKLGTKGTEAFF. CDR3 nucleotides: TGTGCCAGCAGCCAGGGTAAACTCGGGACGAAGGGGACTGAAGCTTTCTTT.

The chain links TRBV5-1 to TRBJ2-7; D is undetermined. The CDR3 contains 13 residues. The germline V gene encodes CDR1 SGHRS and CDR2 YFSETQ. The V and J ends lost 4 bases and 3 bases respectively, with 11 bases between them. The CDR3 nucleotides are TGCGCCAGCAGCGGCAGATCAAACTACGAGCAGTACTTC. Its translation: CASSGRSNYEQYF.

This chain's CDR3 is CASSLRGLDSPLHF. The CDR3 DNA sequence: TGTGCCAGCAGCTTAAGAGGGTTGGATTCACCCCTCCACTTT. The chain combines TRBV5-5 with TRBJ1-6; D is undetermined. With 2 bases removed from V and 8 bases from J, the gap between germline ends came to 11 bases. Germline lookup yields CDR1 SGHKS and CDR2 YYEKEE (reference sequence). The CDR3 sequence is 14 residues long.

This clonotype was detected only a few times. DNA of the CDR3: TGTGCCACCAGTGTTCTCGGTACGCAGTATTTT. This translates into CATSVLGTQYF. This chain links TRBV24-1 with TRBJ2-3; D is ambiguous. CDR1 KGHDR and CDR2 SFDVKD come from the germline V gene. Trimming took 5 bases from V and 8 from J, leaving 7 bases between them. This CDR3 spans 11 amino acids.

DNA of the CDR3: TGTGCCAGCAGCTTGGAGGGTGACTATGGCTACACCTTC. This sequence encodes CASSLEGDYGYTF. The chain has TRBV5-5 and TRBJ1-2; no clear D gene. V was cut by 0 bases and J by 3 bases, with 6 bases left in between. This CDR3 contains 13 residues. Germline CDR1 and CDR2: SGHKS and YYEKEE (reference sequence).

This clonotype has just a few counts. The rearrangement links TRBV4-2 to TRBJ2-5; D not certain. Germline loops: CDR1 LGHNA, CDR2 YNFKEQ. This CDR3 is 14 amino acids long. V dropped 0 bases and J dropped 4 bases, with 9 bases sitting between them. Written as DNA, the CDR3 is TGTGCCAGCAGCCAAGAATCTACGGGAGAGACCCAGTACTTC. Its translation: CASSQESTGETQYF.

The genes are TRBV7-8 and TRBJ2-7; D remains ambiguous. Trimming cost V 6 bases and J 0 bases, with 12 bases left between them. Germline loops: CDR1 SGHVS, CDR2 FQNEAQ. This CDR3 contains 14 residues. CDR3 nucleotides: TGTGCCAGCAGTTTTTCTAGGAGCTCCTACGAGCAGTACTTC. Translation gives CASSFSRSSYEQYF.

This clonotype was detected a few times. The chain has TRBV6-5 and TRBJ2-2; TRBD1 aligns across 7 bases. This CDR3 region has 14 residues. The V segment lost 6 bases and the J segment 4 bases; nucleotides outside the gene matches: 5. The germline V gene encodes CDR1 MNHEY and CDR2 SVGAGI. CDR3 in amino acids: CASSRGQFTGELFF. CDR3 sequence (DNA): TGTGCCAGCAGCAGGGGACAGTTCACCGGGGAGCTGTTTTTT.

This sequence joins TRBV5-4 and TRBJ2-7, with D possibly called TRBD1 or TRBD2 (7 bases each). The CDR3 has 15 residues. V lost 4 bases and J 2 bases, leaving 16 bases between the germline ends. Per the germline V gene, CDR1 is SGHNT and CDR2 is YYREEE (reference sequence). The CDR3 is CASSLGRGGTYEQYF. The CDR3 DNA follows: TGTGCCAGCAGCCTAGGCAGGGGGGGAACCTACGAGCAGTACTTC.

CDR3 region: CASTRRTEAYEQYF. The CDR3 nucleotides read TGTGCCAGCACTCGGCGGACAGAGGCCTACGAGCAGTACTTC. The chain uses TRBV12-3 or TRBV12-4 and TRBJ2-7; perhaps TRBD1 as D (6 bases). The ends were cut back, 7 bases at V and 2 bases at J, with 15 bases in the middle. The CDR3 consists of 14 residues.

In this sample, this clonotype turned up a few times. Here the CDR3 DNA reads TGTGCCAGCAGAAAACGGACAGGGGAGCGGTATGGCTACACCTTC. It yields the protein CASRKRTGERYGYTF. This sequence joins TRBV6-6 and TRBJ1-2; 9 bases are shared with TRBD1. The CDR3 loop spans 15 amino acids. Looked up from germline, CDR1 is MNHNY and CDR2 is SVGAGI (reference sequence). J gave up 5 bases and V 6 bases, and 10 bases lay outside the gene matches.